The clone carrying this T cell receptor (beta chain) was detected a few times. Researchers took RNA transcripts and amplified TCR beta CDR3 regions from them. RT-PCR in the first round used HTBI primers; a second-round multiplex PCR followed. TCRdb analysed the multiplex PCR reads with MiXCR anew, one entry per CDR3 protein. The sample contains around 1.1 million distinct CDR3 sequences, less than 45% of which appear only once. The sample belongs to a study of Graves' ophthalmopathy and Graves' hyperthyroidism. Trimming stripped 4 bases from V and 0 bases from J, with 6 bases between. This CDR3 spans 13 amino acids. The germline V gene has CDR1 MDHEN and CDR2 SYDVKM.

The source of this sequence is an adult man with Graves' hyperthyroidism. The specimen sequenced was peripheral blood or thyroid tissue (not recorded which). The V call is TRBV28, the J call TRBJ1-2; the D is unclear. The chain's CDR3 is CASSSLSNYGYTF. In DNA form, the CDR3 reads TGTGCCAGCAGTTCGCTTTCTAACTATGGCTACACCTTC.